Listed here is a single T cell receptor (beta chain). As yet, its antigen is unknown. This sample was included in a study of T cell responses to AZD1222 COVID-19 vaccine. Study-level points and caveats: Unmutated variant regions are reportedly targeted by nearly half of spike-specific TCRs.

Assay used: immunoSEQ multiplex PCR; TCRdb lists only in-frame clones, some missing. The sample lists approximately 100,000 clones, over 75% occurring once. The CDR3 sequence is 14 residues long. Germline V gene lookup returns CDR1 SGHAT and CDR2 FQNNGV. V dropped 1 base and J dropped 9; count of bases not matched to a gene: 6. Sequencing was performed on peripheral blood, taken on day 0 of AZD1222 vaccination. The chain recombines TRBV11-2 with TRBJ1-2; 9 bases agree with TRBD1. The receptor was isolated from an adult in good health. The CDR3 DNA sequence: TGTGCCAGCAGCTTAGGAAGGGACAGGGATCGCTACACCTTC. Amino acids: CASSLGRDRDRYTF.